These 2 T cell receptor beta chains share one sample of origin, sequenced in a study of blood T cell repertoires in COVID-19. TCRdb's table, derived via immunoSEQ multiplex PCR, lists solely in-frame clones and lacks some. The table records 80,000 to 95,000 clones, 75% to 90% of them present only once. Sequences were obtained from peripheral blood. The origin of the receptors is a woman aged 70 to 79 with acute or convalescent COVID-19.

The V call is TRBV19, the J call TRBJ1-2, with 9 nucleotides matching TRBD1. CDR3 length: 15 amino acids. CDR1 and CDR2 (germline): LNHDA, SQIVND (reference sequence). The trim removed 5 bases at V and 1 base at J, leaving 5 bases unmatched. CDR3 residues: CASSPRDRVNYGYTF. The CDR3, as DNA: TGTGCCAGTAGTCCCCGGGACAGGGTTAACTATGGCTACACCTTC.

The chain uses TRBV18 and TRBJ2-1; a weak D match, TRBD2 (6 bases). The V end was cut by 3 bases, the J end by 0 bases, with 12 bases between. The CDR3 is made up of 16 amino acids. Per the germline V gene, CDR1 is KGHSH and CDR2 is LQKENI. In nucleotides, the CDR3 is TGTGCCAGCTCACCGGGACTTAGGAGCTCCTACAATGAGCAGTTCTTC. Encoded protein: CASSPGLRSSYNEQFF.